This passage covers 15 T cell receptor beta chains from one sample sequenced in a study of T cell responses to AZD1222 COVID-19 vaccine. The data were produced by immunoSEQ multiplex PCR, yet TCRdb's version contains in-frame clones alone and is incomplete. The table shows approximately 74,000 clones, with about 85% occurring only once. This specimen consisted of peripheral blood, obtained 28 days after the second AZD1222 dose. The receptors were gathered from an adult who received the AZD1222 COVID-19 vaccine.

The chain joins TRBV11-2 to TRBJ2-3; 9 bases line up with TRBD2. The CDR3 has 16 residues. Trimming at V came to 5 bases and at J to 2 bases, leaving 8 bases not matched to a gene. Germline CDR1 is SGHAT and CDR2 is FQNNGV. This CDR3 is CASSGWTSVFTDTQYF. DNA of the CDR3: TGTGCCAGCAGCGGGTGGACTAGCGTCTTCACAGATACGCAGTATTTT.

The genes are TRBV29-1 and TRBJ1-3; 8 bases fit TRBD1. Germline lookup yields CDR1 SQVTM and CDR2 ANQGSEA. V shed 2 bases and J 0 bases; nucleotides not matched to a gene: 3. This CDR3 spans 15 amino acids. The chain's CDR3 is CSVEPTGGSGNTIYF. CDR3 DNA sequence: TGCAGCGTTGAACCTACAGGGGGCTCTGGAAACACCATATATTTT.

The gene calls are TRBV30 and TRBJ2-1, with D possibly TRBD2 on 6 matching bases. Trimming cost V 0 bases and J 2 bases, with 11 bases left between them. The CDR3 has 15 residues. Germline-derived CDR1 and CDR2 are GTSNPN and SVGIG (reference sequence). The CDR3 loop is CAWSVDSGPYNEQFF. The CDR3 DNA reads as TGTGCCTGGAGTGTAGATAGCGGACCCTACAATGAGCAGTTCTTC.

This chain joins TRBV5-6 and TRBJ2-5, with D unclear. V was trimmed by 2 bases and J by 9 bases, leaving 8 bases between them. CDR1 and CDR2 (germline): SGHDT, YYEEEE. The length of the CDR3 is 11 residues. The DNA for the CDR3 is TGTGCCAGCAGCTTCGGGCCGTCCCAGTACTTC. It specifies CASSFGPSQYF.

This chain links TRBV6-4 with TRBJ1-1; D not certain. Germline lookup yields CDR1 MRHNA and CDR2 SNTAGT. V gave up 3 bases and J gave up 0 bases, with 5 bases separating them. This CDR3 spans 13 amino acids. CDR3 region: CASSEAVNTEAFF. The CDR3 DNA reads TGTGCCAGCAGTGAGGCAGTGAACACTGAAGCTTTCTTT.

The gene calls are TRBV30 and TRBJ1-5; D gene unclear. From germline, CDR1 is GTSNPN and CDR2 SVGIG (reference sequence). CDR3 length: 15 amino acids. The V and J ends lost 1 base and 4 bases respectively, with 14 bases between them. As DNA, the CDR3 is TGTGCCTGGAGTGAGGGAGACCTCTTAAATCAGCCCCAGCATTTT. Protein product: CAWSEGDLLNQPQHF.

The CDR3 reads CASSAPQGTPDQPQHF. The CDR3 bases are TGTGCCAGCAGTGCCCCCCAGGGGACCCCGGATCAGCCCCAGCATTTT. The chain has TRBV28 and TRBJ1-5, with D perhaps matching TRBD1 (6 bases). Trimming shortened V by 5 bases and J by 5 bases, and 19 bases separated the two germline ends. Germline CDR1 and CDR2: MDHEN and SYDVKM. This CDR3 contains 16 residues.

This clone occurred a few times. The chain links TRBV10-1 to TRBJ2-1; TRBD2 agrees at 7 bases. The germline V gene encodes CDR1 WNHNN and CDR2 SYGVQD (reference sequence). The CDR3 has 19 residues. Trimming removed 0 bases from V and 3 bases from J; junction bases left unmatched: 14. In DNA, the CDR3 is TGCGCCAGCAGTGAGTCGAGGGGAGGGAACAGGCGCCACTACAATGAGCAGTTCTTC. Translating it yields CASSESRGGNRRHYNEQFF.

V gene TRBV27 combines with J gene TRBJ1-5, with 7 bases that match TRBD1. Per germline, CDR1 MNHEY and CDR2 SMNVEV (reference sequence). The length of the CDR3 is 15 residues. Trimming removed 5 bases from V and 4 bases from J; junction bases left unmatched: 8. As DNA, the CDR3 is TGTGCCAGCAGTCCAGGGGGGAACTTTAATCAGCCCCAGCATTTT. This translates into CASSPGGNFNQPQHF.

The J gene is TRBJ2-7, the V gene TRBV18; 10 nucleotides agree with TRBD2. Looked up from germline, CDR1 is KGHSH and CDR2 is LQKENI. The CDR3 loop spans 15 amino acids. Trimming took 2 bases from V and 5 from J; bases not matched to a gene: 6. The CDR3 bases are TGTGCCAGCTCACCAGTCCTAGCGGGAGAGGACGAGCAGTACTTC. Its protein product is CASSPVLAGEDEQYF. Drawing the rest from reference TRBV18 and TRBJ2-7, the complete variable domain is NAGVMQNPRHLVRRRGQEARLRCSPMKGHSHVYWYRQLPEEGLKFMVYLQKENIIDESGMPKERFSAEFPKEGPSILRIQQVVRGDSAAYFCASSPVLAGEDEQYFGPGTRLTVT.

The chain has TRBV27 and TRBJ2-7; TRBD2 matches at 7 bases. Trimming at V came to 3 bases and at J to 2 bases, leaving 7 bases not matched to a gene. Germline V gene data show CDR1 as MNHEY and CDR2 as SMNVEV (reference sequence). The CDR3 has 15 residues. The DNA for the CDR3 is TGTGCCAGCAGTTTGTTAGTGGGAGGGACCTACGAGCAGTACTTC. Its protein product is CASSLLVGGTYEQYF.

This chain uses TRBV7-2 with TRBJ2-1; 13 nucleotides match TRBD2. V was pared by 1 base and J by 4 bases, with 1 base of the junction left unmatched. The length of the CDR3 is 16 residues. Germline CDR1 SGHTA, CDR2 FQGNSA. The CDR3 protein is CASSLEGLAGYNEQFF. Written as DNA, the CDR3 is TGTGCCAGCAGCTTAGAGGGACTAGCGGGATACAATGAGCAGTTCTTC.

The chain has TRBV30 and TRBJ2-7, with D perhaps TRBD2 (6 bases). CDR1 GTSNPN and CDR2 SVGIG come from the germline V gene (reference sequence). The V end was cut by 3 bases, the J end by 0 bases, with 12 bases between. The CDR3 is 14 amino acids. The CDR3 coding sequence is TGTGCCTGGAGCCTCGCGGGGAACTCCTACGAGCAGTACTTC. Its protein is CAWSLAGNSYEQYF.

This CDR3 is CASSPRAVGNQPQHF. CDR3 DNA: TGTGCCAGCTCACCCCGGGCGGTTGGAAATCAGCCCCAGCATTTT. This chain joins TRBV18 and TRBJ1-5; D not resolved. The CDR3 contains 15 residues. Germline-derived CDR1 and CDR2 are KGHSH and LQKENI. The germline V and J ends were trimmed by 3 bases and 4 bases, with 13 bases remaining between them.

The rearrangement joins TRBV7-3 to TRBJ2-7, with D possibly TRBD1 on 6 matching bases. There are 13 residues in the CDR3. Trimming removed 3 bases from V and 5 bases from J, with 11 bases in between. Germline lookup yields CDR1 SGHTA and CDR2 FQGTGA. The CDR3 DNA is TGTGCCAGCAGCTTGGGGGCCGGGGACGAGCAGTACTTC. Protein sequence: CASSLGAGDEQYF.